The clone carrying this T cell receptor (beta chain) came up once. Its target is unknown. The CDR3 has 14 amino acids. Germline V gives CDR1 SNHLY, CDR2 FYNNEI. V lost 6 bases to trimming and J lost 0 bases, with 11 bases between them. This specimen belongs to a study of cytomegalovirus exposure and HLA in healthy donors. In the study overall: The roughly 120 validation repertoires used the same platform as the roughly 670 first-cohort repertoires, a later analysis reported. Study-level findings and limits: The authors enumerated over 150 TCR beta chains as linked to cytomegalovirus.

Measured with immunoSEQ multiplex PCR; TCRdb has only the in-frame clones, and not every one. Among 250,000 to 350,000 clones listed, roughly 89% were seen once. The receptor comes from a woman under 30 in good health and CMV-seronegative. The V call is TRBV2, the J call TRBJ1-1; no firm D call. What was sequenced was PBMCs. CDR3 bases: TGTGCCAGCAGCTTCTCTTCCCTGAACACTGAAGCTTTCTTT. It specifies CASSFSSLNTEAFF. Full variable domain (missing parts from reference TRBV2 and TRBJ1-1): EPEVTQTPSHQVTQMGQEVILRCVPISNHLYFYWYRQILGQKVEFLVSFYNNEISEKSEIFDDQFSVERPDGSNFTLKIRSTKLEDSAMYFCASSFSSLNTEAFFGQGTRLTVV.